These T cell receptor beta chains were read from a single sample in a study of T cells in Graves' hyperthyroidism and ophthalmopathy. TCRdb redid the calling of the multiplex PCR reads with MiXCR, one entry per CDR3 protein. Found here are under 600,000 distinct CDR3 sequences, about a sixth of them singletons; the top ten hold less than 3.5%. The sequenced sample consisted of blood. These receptors were taken from a middle-aged woman with Graves' ophthalmopathy. Both conserved end residues are part of each CDR3. Each record gives: clone size, J gene, V gene, D gene, CDR3 protein, CDR3 DNA. D genes are given only for firm matches. Clone size, where shown, is once, few, many, or a class for clones that have expanded.

many | TRBJ1-1 | TRBV2 | TRBD1 | CASSEAVATDRVRRAFF | TGTGCCAGCAGTGAAGCGGTGGCCACAGACAGGGTTCGTCGGGCTTTCTTT
NA | TRBJ2-1 | TRBV6-2/TRBV6-3 | NA | CASSYTPGGAYNEQFF | TGTGCCAGCAGTTACACCCCTGGCGGAGCCTACAATGAGCAGTTCTTC
NA | TRBJ2-5 | TRBV4-2 | NA | CASSPSQGKETQYF | TGTGCCAGCAGCCCAAGTCAGGGTAAAGAGACCCAGTACTTC
NA | TRBJ2-5 | TRBV6-1 | TRBD1 | CASRKGQVVGETQYF | TGTGCCAGCAGAAAGGGACAGGTAGTAGGAGAGACCCAGTACTTC
many | TRBJ2-7 | TRBV20-1 | NA | CSATTGDSYEQYF | TGCAGTGCCACGACGGGGGATTCCTACGAGCAGTACTTC
few | TRBJ1-5 | TRBV6-1 | NA | CASSLYGTNQPQHF | TGTGCCAGCAGTTTGTACGGAACCAATCAGCCCCAGCATTTT
many | TRBJ1-2 | TRBV7-9 | NA | CASTLGQNYGYTF | TGTGCCAGCACCTTAGGACAGAACTATGGCTACACCTTC
many | TRBJ1-6 | TRBV5-1 | NA | CASSSTSGNSYNSPLHF | TGCGCCAGCAGCTCCACTTCAGGGAACTCCTATAATTCACCCCTCCACTTT
many | TRBJ1-2 | TRBV7-9 | NA | CASTPGNYGYTF | TGTGCCAGCACCCCCGGCAACTATGGCTACACCTTC
many | TRBJ1-1 | TRBV11-2 | NA | CASKQTILGTEAFF | TGTGCCAGCAAACAGACCATTTTGGGCACTGAAGCTTTCTTT
NA | TRBJ2-7 | TRBV20-1 | TRBD2 | CSARGGSGSTDSYEQYF | TGCAGTGCTAGAGGTGGTAGCGGGAGTACTGACTCCTACGAGCAGTACTTC
many | TRBJ1-2 | TRBV4-1 | NA | CASSPGTSRDYGYTF | TGCGCCAGCAGCCCCGGGACCTCAAGGGACTATGGCTACACCTTC
NA | TRBJ2-3 | TRBV7-7 | NA | CASSLVVALSTDTQYF | TGTGCTAGCAGCTTAGTGGTAGCGTTAAGCACAGATACGCAGTATTTT
few | TRBJ1-1 | TRBV5-8 | TRBD1 | CASSLAVLARGGTEAFF | TGTGCCAGCAGCTTGGCCGTTCTAGCCAGGGGGGGCACTGAAGCTTTCTTT
many | TRBJ2-7 | TRBV11-2 | NA | CASSLYKETYEQYF | TGTGCCAGCAGCTTATATAAGGAGACCTACGAGCAGTACTTC
many | TRBJ1-1 | TRBV7-9 | NA | CATEKGQNTEAFF | TGTGCCACCGAAAAGGGACAGAACACTGAAGCTTTCTTT